This T cell receptor beta chain was profiled in a study of follicular helper T cells after annual influenza vaccination. Across the study: For some subjects, blood spans the 2013-2014, 2014-2015 and 2015-2016 annual vaccinations.

The CDR3 totals 16 residues. Trimming cost V 4 bases and J 2 bases, with 19 bases left between them. CDR1 and CDR2 (germline): SGHKS, YYEKEE (reference sequence). Study-wide results and caveats: Recurrent ICOS+CD38+ cTfh clonotypes included tetramer and AIM influenza-specific ones.

Assay: immunoSEQ multiplex PCR; the TCRdb copy retains only in-frame clones and omits some. The sample includes roughly 10,000 clones, 81% of them seen just once. Documented time point: 2015-2016 season, pre-vaccination. Excluded were substance abuse, HIV/AIDS, active cancer, immunomodulatory drugs and active illness. Details on this clone: The antigen is undetermined.

Material: CXCR5+ CD38- circulating T follicular helper cells from blood, obtained on the day of influenza vaccination. Subset reported: circulating Tfh, non-naive CD4+CXCR5+PD-1+ (ICOS+CD38+ or ICOS-CD38-). V and J are TRBV5-5 and TRBJ2-7; D might be TRBD2 (6 bases). This clonotype originated in an adult who received the influenza vaccine. CDR3 amino acids: CASSPGGSQGTYEQYF. The CDR3 DNA sequence: TGTGCCAGCAGCCCTGGGGGGAGCCAGGGAACCTACGAGCAGTACTTC.